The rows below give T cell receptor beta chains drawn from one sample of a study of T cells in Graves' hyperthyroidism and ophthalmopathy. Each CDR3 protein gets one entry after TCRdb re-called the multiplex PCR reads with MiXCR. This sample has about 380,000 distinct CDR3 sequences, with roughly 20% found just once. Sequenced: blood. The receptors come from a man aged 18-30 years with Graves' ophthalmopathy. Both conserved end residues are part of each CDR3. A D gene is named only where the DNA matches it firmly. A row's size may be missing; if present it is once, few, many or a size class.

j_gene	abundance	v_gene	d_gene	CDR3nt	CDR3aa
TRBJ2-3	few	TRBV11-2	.	TGTGCCAGCCGGGCAGGGTACACAGATACGCAGTATTTT	CASRAGYTDTQYF
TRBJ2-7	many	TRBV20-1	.	TGCAGTGCCTTGGCCCACTCCTACGAGCAGTACTTC	CSALAHSYEQYF
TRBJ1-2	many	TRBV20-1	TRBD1	TGCAGTGCCATTGGGACAGTCAATAATGGCTACACCTTC	CSAIGTVNNGYTF
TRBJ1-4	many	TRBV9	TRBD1	TGTGCCAGCAGCGCCAGGGGGAGTTCCGAAAAACTGTTTTTT	CASSARGSSEKLFF
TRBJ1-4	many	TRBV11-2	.	TGTGCCAGCAGCCCGGGACCTCATGAAAAACTGTTTTTT	CASSPGPHEKLFF
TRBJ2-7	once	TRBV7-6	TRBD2	TGTGCCAGCAGCTTCACCGGGACTAGCGCTACCTACGAGCAGTACTTC	CASSFTGTSATYEQYF
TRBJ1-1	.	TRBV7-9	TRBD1	TGTGCCAGCAGCCATGGGACAGTCGAGCCTTGGGACACTGAAGCTTTCTTT	CASSHGTVEPWDTEAFF
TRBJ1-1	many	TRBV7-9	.	TGTGCCAGCATCAAGGGGGGGGGAGGGAACACTGAAGCTTTCTTT	CASIKGGGGNTEAFF
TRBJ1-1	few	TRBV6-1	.	TGTGCCAGCAGTGATTGGGCCGTGAACACTGAAGCTTTCTTT	CASSDWAVNTEAFF
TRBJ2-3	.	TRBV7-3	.	TGTGCCAGCAGCCCAAGGGACCGACCCACAGATACGCAGTATTTT	CASSPRDRPTDTQYF
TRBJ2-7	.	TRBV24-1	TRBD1	TGTGCCACCAGTGATCCCGGGACAGGGTCCTACGAGCAGTACTTC	CATSDPGTGSYEQYF
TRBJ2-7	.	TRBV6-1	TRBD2	TGTGCCAGCAGACTTGGACTAGCGGGAAACGAGCAGTACTTC	CASRLGLAGNEQYF
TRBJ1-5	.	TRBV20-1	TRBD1	TGCAGTGCTATCCCCCAGCGGGACAGGAGATTATATCAGCCCCAGCATTTT	CSAIPQRDRRLYQPQHF
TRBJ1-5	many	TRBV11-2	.	TGTGCCAGCAGCTTAGACGGTCTTAGCAATCAGCCCCAGCATTTT	CASSLDGLSNQPQHF
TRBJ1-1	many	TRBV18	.	TGTGCCAGCTCCGCGATGGGATTCTACACTGAAGCTTTCTTT	CASSAMGFYTEAFF
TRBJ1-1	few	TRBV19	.	TGTGCCAGTAGTATTGTGGTATCGGTCACTGAAGCTTTCTTT	CASSIVVSVTEAFF